This TCR beta chain was captured in a study of early T cells in non-severe SARS-CoV-2 infection. J gave up 1 base and V 6 bases, and 10 bases lay outside the gene matches. This CDR3 has 18 residues. The germline CDR1 and CDR2 sequences are MNHNY and SVGAGI (reference sequence). This clonotype was seen a few times. As yet, its antigen is unknown. Overall study findings and caveats: VDJdb matching skewed toward anti-spike CD8 responses, missing private and CD4 specificities.

Tagging with unique molecular identifiers was applied to individual cDNA molecules. TCRdb reanalysed the 5' RACE reads using MiXCR and keeps one entry per CDR3 protein. In the table there are 70,000 to 90,000 distinct CDR3 sequences, over 9.5% of which are singletons. This receptor was obtained from an adult who was a healthcare worker with PCR-confirmed SARS-CoV-2 infection or an uninfected control (not recorded which). This chain uses TRBV6-6 with TRBJ2-1, with TRBD2 matching 12 bases. Source material: whole blood. The CDR3 DNA reads as TGTGCCAGCAGACCGGGACTAGCGGGTCCGCGGTCCTACAATGAGCAGTTCTTC. Residues: CASRPGLAGPRSYNEQFF.